These T cell receptor beta chains were read from a single sample in a study of shared clonotypes between healthy human individuals. Sequencing used immunoSEQ multiplex PCR; TCRdb keeps in-frame clones, though not all of them. This sample has fewer than 2.5 million clones, with 80% to 95% found just once. Sequencing was done on a sample of naive CD4+ T cells from PBMCs. These receptors were obtained from a young man in good health. Some clones in this sample may be carry-over from other donors' samples. Both conserved end residues are part of each CDR3. Each record gives: D gene, V gene, clone size, J gene, CDR3 DNA, CDR3 protein. A D gene is named only where the DNA matches it firmly. For some rows the clone size is stated as once, few or many, or as a class when expanded; others skip it.

D: TRBD2
V: TRBV4-2
size: .
J: TRBJ2-3
DNA: TGTGCCAGCCGACCTGTGGGACTAGCGGAAAACACAGATACGCAGTATTTT
CDR3: CASRPVGLAENTDTQYF

D: .
V: TRBV6-4
size: .
J: TRBJ1-5
DNA: TGTGCCAGCAGTGCCGAGGGGGGGTATCAGCCCCAGCATTTT
CDR3: CASSAEGGYQPQHF

D: .
V: TRBV9
size: once
J: TRBJ2-1
DNA: TGTGCCAGCAGCGCGACTCATTCCTACAATGAGCAGTTCTTC
CDR3: CASSATHSYNEQFF

D: .
V: TRBV25-1
size: few
J: TRBJ1-1
DNA: TGTGCCAGCAGTGACCCTCCAGGGGCTTTCTTT
CDR3: CASSDPPGAFF

D: .
V: TRBV28
size: .
J: TRBJ2-7
DNA: TGTGCCAGCAGTTTATCCCCCGCTAAACAGTACTTC
CDR3: CASSLSPAKQYF

D: .
V: TRBV25-1
size: .
J: TRBJ2-1
DNA: TGTGCCAGCAGTGGACCAGGGTCCCATGAGCAGTTCTTC
CDR3: CASSGPGSHEQFF

D: .
V: TRBV27
size: .
J: TRBJ2-7
DNA: TGTGCCAGCAGTTCCCCCATAAGCGAGCAGTACTTC
CDR3: CASSSPISEQYF

D: .
V: TRBV6-5
size: .
J: TRBJ2-3
DNA: TGTGCCAGCAGTTACTCGCGCACGACAGATACGCAGTATTTT
CDR3: CASSYSRTTDTQYF

D: TRBD2
V: TRBV7-3
size: .
J: TRBJ2-1
DNA: TGTGCCAGCAGCTTAATCGGTTCGCGGGAGCAGTCCTACAATGAGCAGTTCTTC
CDR3: CASSLIGSREQSYNEQFF

D: TRBD1
V: TRBV2
size: .
J: TRBJ2-7
DNA: TGTGCCAGCAGTGAGAGGGGGACAGGGGCGCAGTACGAGCAGTACTTC
CDR3: CASSERGTGAQYEQYF

D: .
V: TRBV28
size: .
J: TRBJ2-4
DNA: TGTGCCAGCAGTTCCCCAAGCGGCCTAATTGGGGGTATTACCAAAAACATTCAGTACTTC
CDR3: CASSSPSGLIGGITKNIQYF

D: TRBD2
V: TRBV19
size: .
J: TRBJ2-2
DNA: TGTGCCAGGGACGCAGCGGGAGGTTTAATTGGGACCGGGGAGCTGTTTTTT
CDR3: CARDAAGGLIGTGELFF

D: .
V: TRBV6-5
size: .
J: TRBJ2-1
DNA: TGTGCCAGCAGTTACCGGCATCCCTCCTACAATGAGCAGTTCTTC
CDR3: CASSYRHPSYNEQFF

D: .
V: TRBV6-5
size: .
J: TRBJ1-4
DNA: TGTGCCAGCAGTAGGCTACGAATAAGTGAAAAACTGTTTTTT
CDR3: CASSRLRISEKLFF

D: .
V: TRBV11-2
size: .
J: TRBJ1-5
DNA: TGTGCCAGCAGCTTACAGGGATACGACAATCAGCCCCAGCATTTT
CDR3: CASSLQGYDNQPQHF

D: .
V: TRBV5-4
size: once
J: TRBJ1-1
DNA: TGTGCCAGCAGCTTGGACGGGACGGGTAAAGCTTTCTTT
CDR3: CASSLDGTGKAFF

D: TRBD2
V: TRBV5-4
size: once
J: TRBJ2-2
DNA: TGTGCCAGCTCCGCGGGAGGCCGGGGACCCGGGGAGCTGTTTTTT
CDR3: CASSAGGRGPGELFF

D: .
V: TRBV5-5
size: .
J: TRBJ1-5
DNA: TGTGCCAGCAGCTTGGGTTACGGGAATCAGCCCCAGCATTTT
CDR3: CASSLGYGNQPQHF

D: .
V: TRBV19
size: .
J: TRBJ1-3
DNA: TGTGCCAGTAGTTACGGGAGCTCTGGAAACACCATATATTTT
CDR3: CASSYGSSGNTIYF

D: .
V: TRBV9
size: .
J: TRBJ1-1
DNA: TGTGCCAGCGCCCGGGGGGCTGGATGGGATGACACTGAAGCTTTCTTT
CDR3: CASARGAGWDDTEAFF

D: TRBD1
V: TRBV5-1
size: .
J: TRBJ2-7
DNA: TGCGCCAGCAGCTCGACGACAGGGGGGTACGAGCAGTACTTC
CDR3: CASSSTTGGYEQYF

D: TRBD2
V: TRBV5-6
size: once
J: TRBJ2-1
DNA: TGTGCCAGCAGCCGAATGACTAGCGGGACCTACAATGAGCAGTTCTTC
CDR3: CASSRMTSGTYNEQFF

D: .
V: TRBV28
size: .
J: TRBJ1-5
DNA: TGTGCCAGCAGTTTAGAACTGGGACAAGGCAATCAGCCCCAGCATTTT
CDR3: CASSLELGQGNQPQHF

D: .
V: TRBV11-2
size: once
J: TRBJ2-5
DNA: TGTGCCAGCAGGATTAGCTGGAGGGCCGGAGAGACCCAGTACTTC
CDR3: CASRISWRAGETQYF

D: .
V: TRBV5-1
size: .
J: TRBJ2-2
DNA: TGCGCCAGCAGCTTGGGACTCCCCCACGGGGAGCTGTTTTTT
CDR3: CASSLGLPHGELFF

D: .
V: TRBV6-5
size: .
J: TRBJ1-1
DNA: TGTGCCAGCAGTTCCCCAGGGTTGGGTACTGAAGCTTTCTTT
CDR3: CASSSPGLGTEAFF

D: .
V: TRBV18
size: .
J: TRBJ1-1
DNA: TGTGCCAGCTCCCCGATCGAAGGACCTGGCACTGAAGCTTTCTTT
CDR3: CASSPIEGPGTEAFF

D: .
V: TRBV19
size: .
J: TRBJ1-2
DNA: TGTGCCAGTAGTATACCGCTAGTTCTGGGCGGGTCGGGTGGCTACACCTTC
CDR3: CASSIPLVLGGSGGYTF

D: .
V: TRBV28
size: .
J: TRBJ1-5
DNA: TGTGCCAGCACCGTCGCAGGGGAAGGCAATCAGCCCCAGCATTTT
CDR3: CASTVAGEGNQPQHF

D: TRBD1
V: TRBV5-1
size: .
J: TRBJ2-6
DNA: TGCGCCAGCAGCTTGCAGACAGGGGACCCGGGGGCCAACGTCCTGACTTTC
CDR3: CASSLQTGDPGANVLTF

D: TRBD2
V: TRBV27
size: .
J: TRBJ2-2
DNA: TGTGCCAGCAGTTTAAGGGAGACTAGCCGCACCGGGGAGCTGTTTTTT
CDR3: CASSLRETSRTGELFF

D: .
V: TRBV5-4
size: .
J: TRBJ2-5
DNA: TGTGCCAGCAGCTCGGGGGGTGGGGGCCCAGAGACCCAGTACTTC
CDR3: CASSSGGGGPETQYF

D: .
V: TRBV6-1
size: .
J: TRBJ1-2
DNA: TGTGCCAGCAGTGGGAGGGTTCATGGCTACACCTTC
CDR3: CASSGRVHGYTF

D: .
V: TRBV4-1
size: .
J: TRBJ1-5
DNA: TGCGCCAGCAGCCAGAATCTTGATCAGCCCCAGCATTTT
CDR3: CASSQNLDQPQHF

D: TRBD2
V: TRBV7-9
size: .
J: TRBJ2-2
DNA: TGTGCCAGCAGCTTCCCACCGACTAGCGGTAGGAACACCGGGGAGCTGTTTTTT
CDR3: CASSFPPTSGRNTGELFF

D: .
V: TRBV4-1
size: .
J: TRBJ2-7
DNA: TGCGCCAGCAGCCGGGGGGCGAGCCAGACCTACGAGCAGTACTTC
CDR3: CASSRGASQTYEQYF

D: .
V: TRBV18
size: .
J: TRBJ2-7
DNA: TGTGCCAGCTCACCTACACCGACAGATTACGAGCAGTACTTC
CDR3: CASSPTPTDYEQYF

D: TRBD1
V: TRBV27
size: .
J: TRBJ2-1
DNA: TGTGCCAGCAGCCCCGCCGACAGGGTCGGCTACAATGAGCAGTTCTTC
CDR3: CASSPADRVGYNEQFF

D: .
V: TRBV6-1
size: .
J: TRBJ2-7
DNA: TGTGCCAGCAGTGAAGCAGGCAGCCTGGGTGGGTACGAGCAGTACTTC
CDR3: CASSEAGSLGGYEQYF

D: TRBD1
V: TRBV4-2
size: .
J: TRBJ1-3
DNA: TGTGCCAGCAGCCAAATGGACAGGGGCTCTGGAAACACCATATATTTT
CDR3: CASSQMDRGSGNTIYF

D: TRBD2
V: TRBV7-2
size: .
J: TRBJ2-7
DNA: TGTGCCAGCAGCTTAGCCGGGACTAGCGGGACAAGCTCCTACGAGCAGTACTTC
CDR3: CASSLAGTSGTSSYEQYF

D: TRBD2
V: TRBV6-1
size: .
J: TRBJ2-7
DNA: TGTGCCAGCAGTGTAACAGCGGGAGCGCCACTTACCTACGAGCAGTACTTC
CDR3: CASSVTAGAPLTYEQYF

D: TRBD1
V: TRBV11-3
size: .
J: TRBJ2-7
DNA: TGTGCCAGCAGCGTACAGGGGTCCCACGAGCAGTACTTC
CDR3: CASSVQGSHEQYF

D: TRBD2
V: TRBV18
size: .
J: TRBJ2-1
DNA: TGTGCCAGCTCAGGGACACCCGGGACTAGCGGGCCCAATTCCTACAATGAGCAGTTCTTC
CDR3: CASSGTPGTSGPNSYNEQFF

D: .
V: TRBV7-8
size: .
J: TRBJ2-2
DNA: TGTGCCCTCGCTGAGGGATCCGGGGAGCTGTTTTTT
CDR3: CALAEGSGELFF

D: .
V: TRBV9
size: .
J: TRBJ1-1
DNA: TGTGCCAGCAGCGTAGACCGCTGGGACACTGAAGCTTTCTTT
CDR3: CASSVDRWDTEAFF

D: .
V: TRBV7-2
size: once
J: TRBJ1-5
DNA: TGTGCCAGCAGACGGGGGGGTAGCAATCAGCCCCAGCATTTT
CDR3: CASRRGGSNQPQHF

D: .
V: TRBV19
size: once
J: TRBJ2-1
DNA: TGTGCCAGTAGTACCCAAATCAGGGGAGGCTCCTACAATGAGCAGTTCTTC
CDR3: CASSTQIRGGSYNEQFF

D: .
V: TRBV20-1
size: few
J: TRBJ1-4
DNA: TGCAGTGCCAGAAATGTTGGACGCCTGTTTTTT
CDR3: CSARNVGRLFF